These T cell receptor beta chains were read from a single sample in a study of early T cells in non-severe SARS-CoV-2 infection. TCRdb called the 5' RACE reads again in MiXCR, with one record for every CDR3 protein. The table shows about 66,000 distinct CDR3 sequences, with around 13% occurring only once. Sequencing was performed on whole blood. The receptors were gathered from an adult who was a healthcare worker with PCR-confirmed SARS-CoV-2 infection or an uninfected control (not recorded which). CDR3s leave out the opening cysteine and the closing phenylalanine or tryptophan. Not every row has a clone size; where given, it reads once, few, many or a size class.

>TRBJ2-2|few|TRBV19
ASIPSRSNTGELF
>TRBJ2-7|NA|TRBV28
ASSLRFRRNEQY
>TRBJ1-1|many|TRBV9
ASSVYQGPTEAF
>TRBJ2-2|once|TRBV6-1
ASRTGPHYTGELF
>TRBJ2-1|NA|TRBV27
ASSFPLAEQF
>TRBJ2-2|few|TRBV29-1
SVGTSGSGELF
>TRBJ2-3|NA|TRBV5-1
ASSLDRFTDTQY
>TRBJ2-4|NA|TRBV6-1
ASRGRGPAGGEGENIQY
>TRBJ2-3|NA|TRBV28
ASGGRDTQY
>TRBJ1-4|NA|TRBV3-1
ASSPSIATNEKLF
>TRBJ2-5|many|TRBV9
ATNTGDYPEETQY
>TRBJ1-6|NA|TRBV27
ASTTLGGGPLH
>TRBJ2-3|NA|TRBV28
ASSNLAGVVPQY
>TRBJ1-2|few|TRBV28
ASSREAGWGYGYT
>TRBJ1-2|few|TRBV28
ASSPPGKRAYGYT
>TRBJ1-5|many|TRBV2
ASSEDLGQPQH
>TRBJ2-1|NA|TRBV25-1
ASSETGLQQF
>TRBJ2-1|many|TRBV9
ASSAATGMAYNEQF
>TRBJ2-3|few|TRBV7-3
ASSPRDRVTDTQY
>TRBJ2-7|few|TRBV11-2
ASSLPEVDEQY
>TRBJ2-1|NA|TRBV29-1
SKTSYGEQF